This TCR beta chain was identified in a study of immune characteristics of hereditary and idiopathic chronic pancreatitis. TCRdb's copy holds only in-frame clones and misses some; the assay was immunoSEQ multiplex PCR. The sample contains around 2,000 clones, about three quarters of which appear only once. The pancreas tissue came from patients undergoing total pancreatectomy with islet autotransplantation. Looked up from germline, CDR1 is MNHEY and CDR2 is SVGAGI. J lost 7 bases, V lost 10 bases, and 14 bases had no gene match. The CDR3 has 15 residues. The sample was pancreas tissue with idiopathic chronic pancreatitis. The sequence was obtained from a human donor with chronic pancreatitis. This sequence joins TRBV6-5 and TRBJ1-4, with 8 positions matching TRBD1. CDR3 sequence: CATTTTGARSEKLFF. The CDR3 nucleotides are TGTGCCACCACGACGACAGGGGCGCGGAGTGAAAAACTGTTTTTT.